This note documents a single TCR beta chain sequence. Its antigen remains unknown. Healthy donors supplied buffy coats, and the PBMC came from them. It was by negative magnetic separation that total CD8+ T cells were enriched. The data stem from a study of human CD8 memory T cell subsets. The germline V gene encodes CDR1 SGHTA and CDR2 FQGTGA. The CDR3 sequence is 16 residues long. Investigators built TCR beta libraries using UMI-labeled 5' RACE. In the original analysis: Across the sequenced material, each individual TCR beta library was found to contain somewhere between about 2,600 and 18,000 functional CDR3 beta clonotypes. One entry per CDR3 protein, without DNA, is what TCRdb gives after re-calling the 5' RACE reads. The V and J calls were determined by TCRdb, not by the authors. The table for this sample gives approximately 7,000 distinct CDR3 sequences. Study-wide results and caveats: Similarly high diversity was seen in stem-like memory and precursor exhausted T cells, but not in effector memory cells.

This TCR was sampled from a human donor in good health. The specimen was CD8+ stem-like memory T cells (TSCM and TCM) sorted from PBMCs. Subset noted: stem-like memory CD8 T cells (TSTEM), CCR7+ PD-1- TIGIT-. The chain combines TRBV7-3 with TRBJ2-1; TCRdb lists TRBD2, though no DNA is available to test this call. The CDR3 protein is CASSTGTSGSRNEQFF.